Sequencing of this T cell receptor beta chain was carried out in a study of T cell responses to AZD1222 COVID-19 vaccine. V was pared by 2 bases and J by 0 bases, with 17 bases between. CDR3 length: 17 amino acids. CDR1 and CDR2 (germline): SGHNT, YYREEE (reference sequence). The data were produced by immunoSEQ multiplex PCR, yet TCRdb's version contains in-frame clones alone and is incomplete. The data show 110,000 to 150,000 clones, 75% to 95% seen once. The origin of this receptor is an adult in good health. Specimen: peripheral blood, collected on day 0 of AZD1222 vaccination. The chain uses TRBV5-4 and TRBJ1-1; D is unclear. The CDR3: CASSLSVSPGMNTEAFF. The CDR3 nucleotides are TGTGCCAGCAGCTTATCTGTAAGTCCGGGGATGAACACTGAAGCTTTCTTT.